This T cell receptor beta chain was sequenced for a study of PD-1 blockade in classical Hodgkin lymphoma (dated by TCRdb to the early 2020s). A note on the overall study: Nivolumab dosing was 3 mg/kg intravenously every 2 weeks, continuing until either disease progression or unacceptable toxicity. To define a peripheral blood immune signature of response to PD-1 blockade in classical Hodgkin lymphoma, the study combined TCR beta sequencing with CyTOF. Summary of the overall study and its limitations: By C4D1, a significant rise was seen in CD4+ TCR diversity but not in CD8+ TCR diversity (p=0.0027 vs p=0.16), and the rise was most apparent among complete responders (p=0.02). Patients starting nivolumab less than 1 year after ASCT had lower diversity and were excluded from later analyses to avoid confounding by immune reconstitution. The study was limited to a single clinical trial cohort, and causes of repertoire differences, possibly disease activity or prior therapy, remained undefined. Among trial patients, those achieving complete response had baseline diversity similar to that of newly diagnosed patients, while diversity was significantly lower in partial responders and progressors. Baseline TCR diversity was reported as lower in newly diagnosed patients than in healthy donors, and lower still in relapsed/refractory patients.

Concerning this clone: Its antigen is not yet known. No per-base quality is available; no much larger clone lies one base away.

Taken from cysteine to phenylalanine, the CDR3 has 15 residues. Only CDR3 DNA remains: 45 bases, in frame from the first base. CDR1 LNHNV and CDR2 YYDKDF were looked up in the germline V gene (reference sequence). Germline trimming amounts to 3 bases on V and 4 bases on J, with 3 as the count of junction bases outside the gene matches. Genomic DNA was isolated using the Qiagen DNeasy kit from unsorted PBMCs as well as from negatively selected CD4+ and CD8+ fractions. Using primers that anneal to V and J segments, immunoSEQ multiplex PCR amplified the TCR beta CDR3 regions. Amplification bias was minimized using a synthetic immune receptor repertoire, and residual bias was removed computationally after sequencing. The study's processing was this. Repertoire diversity was quantified as the Shannon entropy index using custom Python scripts. Unsorted, CD4+ and CD8+ repertoires were analyzed separately, except in combined analyses where CD4+ and CD8+ sequences were merged in silico. A clone was considered expanded if an increase in frequency of at least 2-fold after treatment relative to C1D1 was found, and a pseudocount of 0.5 was applied to clones undetected at baseline. Clones with 0 or 1 copy at C1D1 were defined as singleton clones, while clones with 2 or more copies were defined as non-singleton clones. Clones expanded in unsorted samples were assigned a CD4+, CD8+ or unknown annotation through matching of protein sequences in sorted samples from the same patient. Wilcoxon tests were applied to paired samples to test diversity changes from C1D1 to C4D1. TCRdb's version of the immuneACCESS table is confined to in-frame rearrangements and falls short of the full clone set. An unresolved V gene accounts for under half of the shortfall where checked; the remainder is of unknown origin. V, J and clone size are those of that table, while D and trimming were read from the DNA. For this sample there are 31,000 or so clones; less than 75% appear just once. About 3.8% of the sample comes from the top ten.

What the time point label conveys for this sample: cycle 4 day 1 (C4D1), after more than 5 weeks of nivolumab. Relapse after autologous stem cell transplantation had occurred in all trial patients, and cohorts A, B and C were distinguished by prior brentuximab vedotin exposure. A total of 50 to 70 patients with relapsed/refractory classical Hodgkin lymphoma made up the trial cohort, and each patient's best overall response was complete response, partial response or progressive disease. In the multi-cohort phase II CheckMate 205 trial, trial patients received single-agent nivolumab. Best overall response was determined by an independent review committee according to the 2007 International Working Group response criteria. PBMCs from the trial were collected at three points: immediately before nivolumab initiation (C1D1), and during therapy at cycle 2 day 1 and cycle 4 day 1. Peripheral blood was collected in 8 mL Vacutainer Cell Preparation Tubes, from which PBMCs were isolated by centrifugation and then cryopreserved.

Rearrangement joined TRBV15 to TRBJ2-2, with 9 bases aligning to TRBD2. The TCR sequence derives from a human donor with classical Hodgkin lymphoma. Material: peripheral blood mononuclear cells (PBMCs), obtained before the fourth cycle of nivolumab. The bases are TGTGCCACCAGCAGTAGCGGGGGAGGCACCGGGGAGCTGTTTTTT. This sequence encodes CATSSSGGGTGELFF. The reference TRBV15 and TRBJ2-2 proteins fill in what lies around the CDR3, so the full variable domain reads DAMVIQNPRYQVTQFGKPVTLSCSQTLNHNVMYWYQQKSSQAPKLLFHYYDKDFNNEADTPDNFQSRRPNTSFCFLDIRSPGLGDTAMYLCATSSSGGGTGELFFGEGSRLTVL.